These T cell receptor beta chains were read from a single sample in a study of T cell responses to AZD1222 COVID-19 vaccine. Some clones are missing from TCRdb's copy, which holds only in-frame ones; the method was immunoSEQ multiplex PCR. There are 240,000 or so clones in the sample; 93% occur only once, and less than 0.6% lies in the top ten. Sequencing used peripheral blood, obtained on day 0 of AZD1222 vaccination. The receptors come from an adult in good health. The CDR3 runs from the conserved cysteine through the conserved F or W. The order of the fields is J gene, D gene, clone size, V gene, CDR3 protein, CDR3 DNA. The D gene is left open where the match is weak. A row's size may be missing; if present it is once, few, many or a size class.

>TRBJ2-2|TRBD2|few|TRBV2
CASRTSGHTGELFF
TGTGCCAGCAGAACTAGCGGGCACACCGGGGAGCTGTTTTTT
>TRBJ2-1|.|.|TRBV30
CAWRRGGGYNEQFF
TGTGCCTGGAGGAGAGGGGGTGGCTACAATGAGCAGTTCTTC
>TRBJ2-2|TRBD2|.|TRBV3-1/TRBV3-2
CASSQDQWTSGTGELFF
TGTGCCAGCAGCCAAGATCAGTGGACTAGCGGGACCGGGGAGCTGTTTTTT
>TRBJ2-5|.|.|TRBV15
CATSRVPTAQETQYF
TGTGCCACCAGCAGAGTACCCACAGCCCAAGAGACCCAGTACTTC
>TRBJ2-4|.|.|TRBV20-1
CSANRRSIQYF
TGCAGTGCTAACAGACGTAGCATTCAGTACTTC
>TRBJ1-5|.|.|TRBV7-2
CASSTGQPLGPQHF
TGTGCCAGCAGCACTGGACAGCCCCTAGGGCCCCAGCATTTT
>TRBJ1-1|.|.|TRBV2
CASTEQANTEAFF
TGTGCCAGCACCGAACAGGCGAACACTGAAGCTTTCTTT
>TRBJ2-7|.|.|TRBV12-5
CASGLGAGDGHEQYF
TGTGCTAGTGGTTTGGGGGCAGGGGATGGCCACGAGCAGTACTTC
>TRBJ1-2|.|.|TRBV7-2
CASSLGGGVNVNYGYTF
TGTGCCAGCAGCTTGGGCGGGGGCGTAAATGTTAACTATGGCTACACCTTC
>TRBJ1-1|TRBD1|.|TRBV5-4
CASSKDRENTEAFF
TGTGCCAGCAGCAAGGACAGGGAGAACACTGAAGCTTTCTTT
>TRBJ1-1|TRBD1|once|TRBV19
CASSPRDRGYTEAFF
TGTGCCAGTAGTCCCCGGGACAGGGGATACACTGAAGCTTTCTTT
>TRBJ2-5|TRBD2|.|TRBV6-2/TRBV6-3
CASSSASGGPRETQYF
TGTGCCAGCAGTTCCGCTAGCGGGGGGCCACGCGAGACCCAGTACTTC
>TRBJ1-5|.|once|TRBV10-1
CASSDQPQHF
TGCGCCAGCAGTGACCAGCCCCAGCATTTT
>TRBJ2-5|.|.|TRBV4-1
CASSLGQQETQYF
TGCGCCAGCAGCCTTGGACAGCAAGAGACCCAGTACTTC
>TRBJ1-3|.|few|TRBV30
CASQTYQRQVSGNTIYF
TGTGCCTCACAAACCTATCAACGACAAGTCTCTGGAAACACCATATATTTT
>TRBJ1-3|TRBD1|once|TRBV10-3
CATDDRGPGNTIYF
TGTGCCACAGATGACAGGGGGCCTGGAAACACCATATATTTT
>TRBJ2-7|TRBD2|.|TRBV29-1
CSVPAGGSSYEQYF
TGCAGCGTTCCAGCGGGGGGATCCTCCTACGAGCAGTACTTC
>TRBJ1-2|.|.|TRBV5-5
CASSLGQGKDYGYTF
TGTGCCAGCAGCTTAGGCCAGGGCAAAGACTATGGCTACACCTTC